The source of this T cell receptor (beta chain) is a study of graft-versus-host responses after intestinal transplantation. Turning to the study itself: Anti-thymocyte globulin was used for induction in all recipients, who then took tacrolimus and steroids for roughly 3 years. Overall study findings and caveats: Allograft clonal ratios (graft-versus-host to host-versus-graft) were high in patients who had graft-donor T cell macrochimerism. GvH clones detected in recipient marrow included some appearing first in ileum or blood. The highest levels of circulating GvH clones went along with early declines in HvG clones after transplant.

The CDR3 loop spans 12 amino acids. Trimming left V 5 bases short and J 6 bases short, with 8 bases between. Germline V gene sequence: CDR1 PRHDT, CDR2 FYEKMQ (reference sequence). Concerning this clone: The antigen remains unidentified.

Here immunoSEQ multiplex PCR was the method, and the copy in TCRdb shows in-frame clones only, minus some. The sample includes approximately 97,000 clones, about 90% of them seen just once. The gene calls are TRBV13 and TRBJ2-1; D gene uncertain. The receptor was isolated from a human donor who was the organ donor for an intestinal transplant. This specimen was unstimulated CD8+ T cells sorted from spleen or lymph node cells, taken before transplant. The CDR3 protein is CASSPPGNEQFF. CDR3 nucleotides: TGTGCCAGCAGCCCACCAGGCAATGAGCAGTTCTTC.